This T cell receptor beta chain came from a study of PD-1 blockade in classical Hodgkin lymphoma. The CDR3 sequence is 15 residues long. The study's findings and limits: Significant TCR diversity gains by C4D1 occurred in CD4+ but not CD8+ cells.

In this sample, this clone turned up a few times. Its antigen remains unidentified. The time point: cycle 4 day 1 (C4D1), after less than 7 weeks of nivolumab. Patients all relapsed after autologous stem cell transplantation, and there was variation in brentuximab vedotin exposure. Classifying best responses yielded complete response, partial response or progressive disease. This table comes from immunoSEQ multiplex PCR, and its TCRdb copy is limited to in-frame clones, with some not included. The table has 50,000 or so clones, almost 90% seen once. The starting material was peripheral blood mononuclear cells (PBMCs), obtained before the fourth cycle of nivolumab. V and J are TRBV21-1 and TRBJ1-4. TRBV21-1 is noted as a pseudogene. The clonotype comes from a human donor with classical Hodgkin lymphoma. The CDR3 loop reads CASSKVEGLGEKLFF. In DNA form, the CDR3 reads TGTGCCAGCAGCAAAGTGGAGGGTTTGGGTGAAAAACTGTTTTTT.